A single sample is the source of the 14 T cell receptor beta chains below, sequenced in a study of CD8 T cells in ankylosing spondylitis (dated by TCRdb to 2017 to 2019). The receptor library was made with 5' RACE. Sequenced on an Illumina HiSeq 2500. TCRdb took the public reads, trimmed them with fastp at Q25, ran MiXCR for clone calling and kept in-frame beta chains. Under each unique CDR3 protein, matching rows form one entry showing the most common genes and DNA. The sample records 150,000 to 200,000 distinct CDR3 sequences, approximately 12% of which are singletons. The top ten clonotypes cover approximately 11% of the sample. Input material: blood, either unsorted or a sorted T cell fraction (not recorded which). The receptor set was obtained from a female donor with ankylosing spondylitis or in good health (not recorded which).

Note on this clonotype: A single base separates this from a much larger clone, so it may be a read error. The chain carries TRBV6-2 or TRBV6-3 and TRBJ2-3; the D is unclear. The last part of the DNA fits TRBJ1-5 better; the J call may be wrong. CDR1 and CDR2 (germline): MNHEY, SVGEGT. The CDR3 covers 14 residues. The CDR3 coding sequence is TGTGCCTCAGTAGGTCGGGCCGTCACAGATACGCAGCATTTT. It yields the protein CASVGRAVTDTQHF.

This clonotype was picked up many times. The CDR3 sequence is CASSLVNGNQFF. The DNA for the CDR3 is TGTGCCAGCAGCTTAGTTAACGGGAATCAGTTCTTC. V usage is TRBV11-2 and J usage is TRBJ2-1, with D perhaps matching TRBD2 (5 bases). CDR1 is SGHAT, CDR2 FQNNGV, per germline. Trimming removed 1 base from V and 13 bases from J, with 11 bases in between. The CDR3 sequence is 12 residues long.

This clonotype was detected many times. The chain combines TRBV5-1 with TRBJ1-2; no clear D. V was shortened by 0 bases and J by 7 bases, with 7 bases between the two germline ends. The CDR3 has 12 amino acids. Looked up from germline, CDR1 is SGHRS and CDR2 is YFSETQ. The CDR3 is CASSLEPGGYTF. The DNA of the CDR3 is TGCGCCAGCAGCTTGGAACCGGGTGGCTACACCTTC.

This clonotype occurred a few times. V gene TRBV30 combines with J gene TRBJ1-4; no definite D call. Germline CDR1 GTSNPN, CDR2 SVGIG (reference sequence). The CDR3 covers 12 residues. Trimming took 2 bases from V and 7 from J, leaving 8 bases between them. CDR3: CAWSFDGEKLFF. The CDR3 DNA reads TGTGCCTGGAGTTTTGACGGTGAAAAACTGTTTTTT.

This clonotype showed up just a few times. The chain joins TRBV11-3 to TRBJ1-3; D gene uncertain. The CDR3 has 16 residues. Germline CDR1 is SGHNT and CDR2 is YENEEA. Trimming took off 2 bases at V and 4 bases at J, with 15 bases between the two ends. CDR3 residues: CASSLLGTAGGNTIYF. The CDR3 DNA sequence: TGTGCCAGCAGCTTACTGGGAACAGCCGGGGGAAACACCATATATTTT.

This clonotype was found many times. The chain joins TRBV7-2 to TRBJ2-3, with D unclear. Germline-derived CDR1 and CDR2 are SGHTA and FQGNSA. Trimming shortened V by 3 bases and J by 3 bases, and 10 bases separated the two germline ends. The CDR3 totals 14 residues. CDR3 sequence reads: CASSFRGRTDTQYF. In nucleotides, the CDR3 is TGTGCCAGCAGCTTTCGCGGTCGGACAGATACGCAGTATTTT.

Comment on this clonotype: A read error may be the cause here, since a much bigger clone is one base away. The chain's CDR3 is CSALEYGVEGNTIYF. DNA of the CDR3: TGCAGTGCCCTAGAGTATGGGGTTGAGGGAAACACCATATATTTT. V usage is TRBV20-1 and J usage is TRBJ1-3; D uncertain. Germline V gene sequence: CDR1 DFQATT, CDR2 SNEGSKA (reference sequence). The CDR3 is 15 residues long. The ends were cut back, 6 bases at V and 4 bases at J, with 19 bases in the middle.

This clonotype was counted many times. The J gene is TRBJ2-5, the V gene TRBV12-3 or TRBV12-4, with no clear D. The CDR3 contains 13 residues. Trimming cost V 2 bases and J 1 base, with 5 bases left between them. The CDR3 sequence: CASSLSSQETQYF. The CDR3 region has the DNA TGTGCCAGCAGTTTAAGCAGCCAAGAGACCCAGTACTTC.

A few counts support this clonotype. The gene calls are TRBV2 and TRBJ1-6; TRBD1 matches at 10 bases. CDR3 length: 14 residues. V dropped 4 bases and J dropped 10; count of bases not matched to a gene: 4. Germline V gene lookup returns CDR1 SNHLY and CDR2 FYNNEI. The CDR3 DNA reads TGTGCCAGCAGTGGGGACAGGGGCGGCTCACCCCTCCACTTT. It translates to CASSGDRGGSPLHF.

Many counts were recorded for this clonotype. The chain has TRBV27 and TRBJ2-7, with D tentatively TRBD1 (5 bases). Germline CDR1 MNHEY, CDR2 SMNVEV (reference sequence). There are 15 residues in the CDR3. Deletions cut 7 bases from V and 2 bases from J, with 18 bases between. This CDR3 is CASKFGQGRAYEQYF. The CDR3 nucleotides read TGTGCCAGCAAATTCGGGCAGGGTAGGGCCTACGAGCAGTACTTC.

This clonotype appeared a few times. The chain combines TRBV7-2 with TRBJ2-5, with D maybe TRBD1 (6 bases). V lost 3 bases and J 5 bases, leaving 10 bases between the germline ends. Germline CDR1 reads SGHTA; CDR2 reads FQGNSA. This CDR3 has 13 amino acids. The CDR3 coding sequence is TGTGCCAGCAGCTTGCAGGGGATGGAGACCCAGTACTTC. Protein product: CASSLQGMETQYF. Using reference TRBV7-2 and TRBJ2-5 for the parts outside the CDR3, the full variable domain is GAGVSQSPSNKVTEKGKDVELRCDPISGHTALYWYRQSLGQGLEFLIYFQGNSAPDKSGLPSDRFSAERTGGSVSTLTIQRTQQEDSAVYLCASSLQGMETQYFGPGTRLLVL.

As regards this clonotype: A much larger clone sits a single nucleotide away, making a read error possible. Given the absence of the conserved phenylalanine or tryptophan at the CDR3 end, a read error is likely. V is TRBV6-5 and J is TRBJ2-4, with TRBD2 matching 8 bases. Germline lookup yields CDR1 MNHEY and CDR2 SVGAGI. This CDR3 is built from 15 residues. The V and J ends lost 2 bases and 3 bases, in that order; junction bases with no gene match: 3. CDR3 in DNA: TGTGCCAGCAGTTACGCTGCGGGAGGCAAAAACATTCAGTACCTC. This encodes CASSYAAGGKNIQYL.

This clonotype was recorded many times. The chain links TRBV5-1 to TRBJ1-2, with a tentative D call TRBD1 (6 bases). Looked up from germline, CDR1 is SGHRS and CDR2 is YFSETQ. This CDR3 is built from 16 residues. With 0 bases removed from V and 6 bases from J, the gap between germline ends came to 18 bases. The CDR3 DNA reads TGCGCCAGCAGCTTGGAGAGGGGGACAACTTCCGATGGCTACACCTTC. Encoded protein: CASSLERGTTSDGYTF.

As for this clonotype: A much larger clone lies a single base off, so this may be a read error. The chain joins TRBV4-1 to TRBJ1-2, with D possibly TRBD1 on 6 matching bases. Germline CDR1 MGHRA, CDR2 YSYEKL. V lost 3 bases, J lost 0 bases, and 23 bases lay in between. This CDR3 region has 19 residues. The CDR3, as DNA: TGCGCCAGCAGCCATTCTAGGGGGGGACACCTACTTACTAACTATGGCTACACCTTC. Amino acid sequence: CASSHSRGGHLLTNYGYTF.